This is a list of T cell receptor beta chains from one sample in a study of cytomegalovirus exposure and HLA in healthy donors. Only in-frame clones appear in the TCRdb table, and some are missing; sequencing was by immunoSEQ multiplex PCR. The sample has about 130,000 clones, approximately 80% seen once. Material: PBMCs. Receptor source: a boy aged 2 to 10 in good health and CMV-seronegative. CDR3s include the opening cysteine and the closing phenylalanine or tryptophan. A D gene is named only where the DNA matches it firmly. Only some rows state a clone size, as once, few, many or a class for expanded clones.

size	length	J	V	D	CDR3	DNA
once	15	TRBJ1-2	TRBV9	-	CASSVEGWGNYGYTF	TGTGCCAGCAGCGTAGAGGGGTGGGGTAACTATGGCTACACTTTC
-	14	TRBJ1-1	TRBV9	-	CASSVGTGNTEAFF	TGTGCCAGCAGCGTAGGAACCGGGAACACTGAAGCTTTCTTT
-	15	TRBJ1-6	TRBV7-3	-	CASSLQGRANSPLHF	TGTGCCAGCAGCTTACAAGGCAGGGCCAATTCACCCCTCCACTTT
-	22	TRBJ2-1	TRBV10-3	-	CAISDPGGRNKEYRSSYNEQFF	TGTGCCATCAGTGACCCGGGGGGCCGGAACAAGGAGTACCGGAGCTCCTACAATGAGCAGTTCTTC
few	14	TRBJ2-1	TRBV6-4	TRBD1	CASSVTTGVDEQFF	TGTGCCAGCAGTGTCACGACAGGGGTCGACGAGCAGTTCTTC
-	15	TRBJ2-7	TRBV4-1	-	CASSQVVGLNYEQYF	TGCGCCAGCAGCCAAGTAGTGGGACTGAACTACGAGCAGTACTTC
few	15	TRBJ2-5	TRBV19	-	CASSIGLIPGETQYF	TGTGCCAGTAGTATCGGACTAATTCCTGGAGAGACCCAGTACTTC
-	16	TRBJ1-5	TRBV7-9	-	CASSLARGTGNQPQHF	TGTGCCAGCAGCTTAGCGCGGGGAACAGGCAATCAGCCCCAGCATTTT
-	15	TRBJ1-1	TRBV29-1	TRBD1	CSVERTGTGKTEAFF	TGCAGCGTTGAGAGGACCGGGACAGGGAAAACTGAAGCTTTCTTT
few	15	TRBJ1-2	TRBV15	-	CATSRDGQGLYGYTF	TGTGCCACCAGCAGAGATGGGCAGGGGCTTTATGGCTACACCTTC
-	14	TRBJ1-1	TRBV6-4	-	CASSDSHLNTEAFF	TGTGCCAGCAGTGACTCACATTTGAACACTGAAGCTTTCTTT
-	17	TRBJ2-3	TRBV11-2	TRBD2	CASSLGLAGRYTDMQYF	TGTGCCAGCAGCTTAGGACTAGCGGGGAGATACACAGATATGCAGTATTTT
-	14	TRBJ2-5	TRBV18	-	CASSPQASQETQYF	TGTGCCAGCTCACCACAAGCTAGCCAAGAGACCCAGTACTTC
once	16	TRBJ1-1	TRBV7-6	-	CASSALMRVAHTEAFF	TGTGCCAGCAGCGCCTTAATGAGGGTGGCGCACACTGAAGCTTTCTTT
-	17	TRBJ1-2	TRBV11-1	TRBD1	CASSFGDSSSSNYGYTF	TGTGCCAGCAGCTTCGGGGACAGCTCCTCATCTAACTATGGCTACACCTTC
-	17	TRBJ2-5	TRBV4-2	TRBD2	CASSQDGGGRAVETQYF	TGTGCCAGCAGCCAAGATGGTGGCGGGAGGGCCGTCGAGACCCAGTACTTC
-	14	TRBJ1-5	TRBV6-1	TRBD1	CASSVTGDNQPQHF	TGTGCCAGCAGTGTCACAGGGGACAATCAGCCCCAGCATTTT
-	16	TRBJ2-2	TRBV7-2	TRBD2	CASSLRGGRNTGELFF	TGTGCCAGCAGCTTACGCGGGGGGCGAAACACCGGGGAGCTGTTTTTT
-	15	TRBJ1-1	TRBV19	-	CASIPKEGLGTEAFF	TGTGCCAGTATCCCAAAGGAGGGCTTGGGCACTGAAGCTTTCTTT
-	14	TRBJ1-1	TRBV4-1	TRBD1	CASSQGRGPTEAFF	TGCGCCAGCAGCCAAGGCAGGGGGCCTACTGAAGCTTTCTTT
-	15	TRBJ1-1	TRBV7-6	-	CASSPPHGQNTEAFF	TGTGCCAGCAGCCCACCCCACGGACAGAACACTGAAGCTTTCTTT
once	15	TRBJ1-1	TRBV19	TRBD1	CASTPKQGSNTEAFF	TGTGCCAGTACCCCCAAACAGGGGTCCAACACTGAAGCTTTCTTT
-	12	TRBJ1-2	TRBV19	TRBD1	CASTQGDYGYTF	TGTGCCAGTACACAGGGGGACTATGGCTACACCTTC
-	14	TRBJ2-5	TRBV7-9	-	CASRGGRVGETQYF	TGTGCCAGCAGGGGGGGGCGCGTAGGGGAGACCCAGTACTTC
-	17	TRBJ2-1	TRBV19	TRBD2	CASSIDRGGAPYNEQFF	TGTGCCAGTAGTATAGATCGGGGAGGGGCCCCCTACAATGAGCAGTTCTTC
-	19	TRBJ2-3	TRBV19	TRBD2	CASNLPTGTSGRDTDTQYF	TGTGCCAGTAATCTCCCCACCGGGACTAGCGGACGGGACACAGATACGCAGTATTTT
-	18	TRBJ2-1	TRBV5-8	TRBD2	CASSLAGRGLDPYNEQFF	TGTGCCAGCAGCTTGGCTGGGCGCGGACTAGACCCCTACAATGAGCAGTTCTTC
few	15	TRBJ2-1	TRBV6-4	TRBD2	CASSATGTSVHEQFF	TGTGCCAGCAGTGCCACCGGGACTAGCGTCCATGAGCAGTTCTTC
-	12	TRBJ1-5	TRBV27	-	CASSHPNQPQHF	TGTGCCAGCAGCCATCCCAATCAGCCCCAGCATTTT
-	12	TRBJ1-2	TRBV19	TRBD1	CATRTGRFGNTF	TGTGCCACCAGGACAGGTCGTTTTGGCAACACCTTC
-	15	TRBJ2-6	TRBV6-5	-	CASSYSAAGANVLTF	TGTGCCAGCAGTTACTCGGCGGCTGGGGCCAACGTCCTGACTTTC
-	13	TRBJ2-7	TRBV7-2	TRBD2	CASSLGGTYEQYF	TGTGCCAGCAGCCTGGGGGGGACCTACGAGCAGTACTTC
once	16	TRBJ1-6	TRBV5-1	-	CASSLEVTGQGSPLHF	TGCGCCAGCAGCTTGGAAGTCACAGGGCAAGGGTCACCCCTCCACTTT
-	12	TRBJ1-5	TRBV7-2	-	CASSLDREPQHF	TGTGCCAGCAGCTTAGACAGAGAGCCCCAGCATTTT
-	16	TRBJ2-1	TRBV5-6	TRBD2	CASSSLVLAGEEEQFF	TGTGCCAGCAGCTCCCTGGTACTAGCGGGAGAAGAGGAGCAGTTCTTC
few	15	TRBJ2-3	TRBV9	TRBD2	CASSPSGGPADTQYF	TGTGCCAGCAGCCCGAGCGGGGGGCCAGCAGATACGCAGTATTTT
-	15	TRBJ1-3	TRBV5-4	-	CASSLWTGDRNTIYF	TGTGCCAGCAGCTTGTGGACCGGGGATCGAAACACCATATATTTT
-	16	TRBJ1-1	TRBV15	-	CATSRDANRVNTEAFF	TGTGCCACCAGCAGAGATGCGAACAGGGTGAACACTGAAGCTTTCTTT
-	15	TRBJ1-3	TRBV4-2	-	CASSQELGSGNTIYF	TGTGCCAGCAGCCAAGAGCTAGGCTCTGGAAACACCATATATTTT
-	17	TRBJ2-1	TRBV5-1	TRBD2	CASSWEGLAGGYNEQFF	TGCGCCAGCAGCTGGGAGGGGCTAGCGGGAGGCTACAATGAGCAGTTCTTC
-	16	TRBJ2-1	TRBV4-2	TRBD2	CASSQGGSGGYNEQFF	TGTGCCAGCAGCCAAGGAGGTAGCGGGGGCTACAATGAGCAGTTCTTC